A selection of T cell receptor beta chains follows, all from one sample in a study of T cells expressing NK-cell markers. With the 5' RACE reads reprocessed, TCRdb shows one record per CDR3 protein and no DNA. Here the sample table reports roughly 450,000 distinct CDR3 sequences. Sequencing used blood T cells: a sorted CD56 or NKG2C T cell subset, CD4+ or CD8+ T cells, or bulk PBMC T cells (not recorded which). The receptors stem from a woman between 45 and 65 years old in good health. The CDR3 runs from the conserved cysteine through the conserved F or W.

j_call | v_call | cdr3_aa
TRBJ2-3 | TRBV12-3/TRBV12-4 | CASTPGRGGSGFSTDTQYF
TRBJ1-1 | TRBV4-1 | CASRLPGQGARSEAFF
TRBJ1-5 | TRBV6-5 | CASSRFLGLNQPQHF
TRBJ2-2 | TRBV10-2 | CASKGLGSTGELFF
TRBJ2-2 | TRBV7-3 | CASSLDRITGELFF
TRBJ1-1 | TRBV6-1 | CASSEGVNTEAFF
TRBJ2-1 | TRBV9 | CASSVAGGIGNEQFF
TRBJ2-3 | TRBV5-1 | CASSLGSSIDTQYF
TRBJ2-5 | TRBV5-1 | CASNFGARESGTQYF
TRBJ1-1 | TRBV20-1 | CSAEGGTEAFF